This record concerns one T cell receptor beta chain sequence. What this receptor recognizes is not known. Qualities for individual bases were not recorded, and no much larger clone is one base off. These data come from a study of T cell responses to AZD1222 COVID-19 vaccine (TCRdb year 2021). Some background on the complete study: A total of about 250 trial participants underwent TCR sequencing, of whom approximately 200 had received two doses of AZD1222 and 26 had received two doses of the MenACWY control vaccine. Trial participants were enrolled into age subgroups of 18-55, 56-69 and 70-plus years, which contained about 150, 27 and 61 TCR-sequenced participants, respectively. On the study overall, not on this receptor specifically: After two AZD1222 doses, both the breadth and the depth of spike-specific TCRs were significantly higher than at day 0 and than in MenACWY recipients. Nearly half of unique spike-specific TCRs reportedly recognized epitopes outside regions mutated in the B.1.351 and B.1.1.7 variants. In the small 56-69-year group, the increase in depth fell short of significance, most likely because of low power. Only 5 to 7 AZD1222 recipients were SARS-CoV-2 seropositive at baseline, limiting conclusions about previously exposed vaccinees. Most participants were white British and females outnumbered males, and the authors suggested that clonal diversity may have been underestimated. The vaccine-associated CD4 TCRs covered the entire spike protein, and the dominant responses fell in regions 160-218 and 743-854. No day 14 peak-response samples were available, so repertoires were characterized only after the peak T cell response.

Sample time point, as interpreted from the label and publication: about 28 days (+/-7) after the second vaccine dose. Because spike-specific TCR depth and breadth did not differ between the two schedules, AZD1222 recipients who got a second dose at roughly 4 weeks were pooled with those who got a second dose at roughly 12 weeks. The vaccinee samples were drawn from two UK trials, COV001 and COV002, one of which was a single-blind randomized controlled phase 2/3 trial testing AZD1222 (ChAdOx1 nCoV-19) in healthy adults. For TCRbeta chain sequencing, PBMC samples from trial participants were taken at day 0 and at day 28 after the second dose. The CDR3 regions of human TCRbeta chains were subjected to immunosequencing. In the source study's methods: TCRs in the repertoires were matched against a reference library of SARS-CoV-2-specific TCRs that had been generated with the MIRA antigen-specificity platform. Breadth was defined as the fraction of unique TCRs that were SARS-CoV-2-associated, and depth was defined as the fraction of total T cells that were SARS-CoV-2-associated. Using the MIRA data, each spike-specific TCR was mapped to the spike region that the TCR reacts to and placed in a CD4 or CD8 class. Log10-transformed breadth and depth values were compared by one-way ANOVA with Sidak's multiple comparisons tests. TCRdb took over this immuneACCESS table, retaining in-frame rearrangements with V and J assigned. Such tables are incomplete; in checked studies, under half of the missing clones stem from an unresolved V gene, and the remainder is unexplained. V, J and clone size were drawn from that table, and D and trimming were deduced from the DNA. The sample table lists under 30,000 clones, roughly 91% of them with a count of one. Of the sample, around a third falls within the top ten clones.

Trimmed from V: 4 bases; trimmed from J: 0 bases; junction bases lacking a gene match: 3. CDR1 and CDR2 (SGHRS, YFSETQ) derive from the germline V gene. From the cysteine up to the phenylalanine, the CDR3 has a length of 15 residues. This entry keeps only the CDR3 DNA: 45 bases, framed from base 1. Here the chain combines TRBV5-1 and TRBJ1-4, with TRBD1 identical over 7 junction bases. The source of this sequence is an adult who received the AZD1222 COVID-19 vaccine. The material was peripheral blood, obtained 28 days after the second AZD1222 dose. Here is the DNA: TGCGCCAGCAGCGCCACAGGGGCAACTAATGAAAAACTGTTTTTT. Protein translation: CASSATGATNEKLFF.